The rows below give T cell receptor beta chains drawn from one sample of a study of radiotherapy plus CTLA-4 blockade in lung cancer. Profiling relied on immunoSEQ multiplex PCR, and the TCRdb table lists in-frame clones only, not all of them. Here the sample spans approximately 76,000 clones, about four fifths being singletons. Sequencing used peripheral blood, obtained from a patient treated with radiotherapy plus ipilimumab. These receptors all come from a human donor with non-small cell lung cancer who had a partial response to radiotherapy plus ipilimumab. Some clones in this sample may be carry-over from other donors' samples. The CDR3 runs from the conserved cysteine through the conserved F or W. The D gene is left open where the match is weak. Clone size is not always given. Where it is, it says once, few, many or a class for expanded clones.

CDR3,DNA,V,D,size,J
CASSHTIGLAPRFGYNEQFF,TGTGCCAGCAGCCATACAATCGGACTAGCCCCCCGTTTCGGCTACAATGAGCAGTTCTTC,TRBV5-8,TRBD2,.,TRBJ2-1
CASSSRPATNEKLFF,TGTGCCAGCTCATCACGGCCTGCAACTAATGAAAAACTGTTTTTT,TRBV18,.,.,TRBJ1-4
CASGMTGEQPQHF,TGTGCCAGCGGCATGACAGGGGAGCAGCCCCAGCATTTT,TRBV7-2,TRBD1,few,TRBJ1-5
CASSLDLAGNGGELFF,TGCGCCAGCAGCTTGGATCTTGCGGGGAATGGAGGGGAGCTGTTTTTT,TRBV5-1,.,few,TRBJ2-2
CASSTGGDETQYF,TGTGCCAGCTCCACAGGGGGCGACGAGACCCAGTACTTC,TRBV7-9,TRBD1,.,TRBJ2-5
CASSLGVAGGGYEQFF,TGTGCCAGCAGCTTAGGGGTAGCGGGAGGTGGCTATGAGCAGTTCTTC,TRBV7-8,TRBD2,.,TRBJ2-1
CASSPARLSRDTQYF,TGTGCCAGCAGTCCCGCCCGGCTATCTAGGGATACGCAGTATTTT,TRBV2,.,.,TRBJ2-3
CASSRDRVTDTQYF,TGTGCCAGTAGCCGGGACAGGGTAACAGATACGCAGTATTTT,TRBV2,TRBD1,.,TRBJ2-3
CASGLAGGPGELFF,TGTGCCAGCGGACTAGCGGGGGGGCCCGGGGAGCTGTTTTTT,TRBV7-3,TRBD2,.,TRBJ2-2
CASSLAAGGNEQFF,TGTGCCAGCAGCTTGGCCGCCGGGGGAAATGAGCAGTTCTTC,TRBV7-8,.,once,TRBJ2-1
CASSQTGSSGNTIYF,TGTGCCAGTAGTCAAACAGGGAGCTCTGGAAACACCATATATTTT,TRBV19,.,.,TRBJ1-3
CASSGPDRVNYGYTF,TGTGCCAGCAGCGGCCCGGACAGGGTAAACTATGGCTACACCTTC,TRBV4-2,TRBD1,.,TRBJ1-2
CASSSLTGGNGSPLHF,TGTGCCAGCAGCTCTCTAACAGGGGGTAACGGTTCACCCCTCCACTTT,TRBV7-8,TRBD1,.,TRBJ1-6
CASSTSGRFNSPLHF,TGTGCCAGCAGCACCAGCGGCAGGTTCAATTCACCCCTCCACTTT,TRBV7-8,.,.,TRBJ1-6
CASSLYRRGNPYEQYF,TGTGCCAGCAGTTTATATCGCAGAGGGAATCCCTACGAGCAGTACTTC,TRBV27,.,.,TRBJ2-7
CASRGTGGRAKNIQYF,TGCGCCAGCAGAGGGACAGGGGGCCGGGCCAAAAACATTCAGTACTTC,TRBV5-1,TRBD1,.,TRBJ2-4
CASSLGGQTNPNEQFF,TGTGCCAGCAGCTTGGGGGGACAAACAAATCCTAATGAGCAGTTCTTC,TRBV5-6,.,.,TRBJ2-1
CASSVAASGDTGELFF,TGTGCCAGCAGCGTAGCGGCTAGCGGGGACACCGGGGAGCTGTTTTTT,TRBV9,TRBD2,.,TRBJ2-2
CASSWGRNSYEQYF,TGCGCCAGCAGCTGGGGCAGGAACTCCTACGAGCAGTACTTC,TRBV5-1,.,.,TRBJ2-7
CASSQFPDFDEQYF,TGCGCCAGCAGCCAATTCCCGGACTTCGACGAGCAGTACTTC,TRBV4-3,.,.,TRBJ2-7
CASGGGGNQPQHF,TGTGCCAGCGGGGGGGGCGGGAATCAGCCCCAGCATTTT,TRBV2,.,once,TRBJ1-5
CATSRDRTITDTQYF,TGTGCCACCAGCAGAGATCGGACTATAACAGATACGCAGTATTTT,TRBV15,.,few,TRBJ2-3
CASSSLDNYEQYF,TGTGCCAGCAGCTCTTTGGACAACTACGAGCAGTACTTC,TRBV11-2,.,.,TRBJ2-7
CASSLNGRALSEQFF,TGTGCCAGCAGCTTAAACGGGAGGGCCTTATCCGAGCAGTTCTTC,TRBV7-3,TRBD2,.,TRBJ2-1
CASSTGTGGEKLFF,TGTGCCAGCAGTACCGGGACAGGGGGGGAAAAACTGTTTTTT,TRBV2,TRBD1,.,TRBJ1-4
CASSFAGWSGELFF,TGTGCCAGCAGCTTTGCGGGATGGTCCGGGGAGCTGTTTTTT,TRBV7-3,.,.,TRBJ2-2
CASSQTSGTDTQYF,TGTGCCAGCAGTCAGACTAGCGGCACAGATACGCAGTATTTT,TRBV2,TRBD2,.,TRBJ2-3
CASSRTSGGRDGELFF,TGTGCCAGCAGCCGTACTAGCGGGGGGCGGGACGGGGAGCTGTTTTTT,TRBV7-2,TRBD2,.,TRBJ2-2
CASSLQGVDYGYTF,TGTGCCAGCAGCTTACAGGGGGTAGACTATGGCTACACCTTC,TRBV7-9,TRBD1,.,TRBJ1-2
CASSLPYIDTYYYEQYF,TGTGCCAGCAGTTTACCGTATATTGACACTTATTACTACGAGCAGTACTTC,TRBV28,.,.,TRBJ2-7
CASSVATGGQAGLAGGYNEQFF,TGTGCCAGCAGCGTAGCTACGGGGGGACAGGCGGGGCTAGCGGGGGGGTACAATGAGCAGTTCTTC,TRBV9,TRBD2,.,TRBJ2-1
CASGTSGSYEQYF,TGTGCCAGCGGGACTAGCGGTTCCTACGAGCAGTACTTC,TRBV28,TRBD2,.,TRBJ2-7
CASSFLRSGELFF,TGTGCCAGCAGCTTCCTTAGGAGCGGGGAGCTGTTTTTT,TRBV7-2,.,.,TRBJ2-2
CASSLGGLAGGLYTQYF,TGTGCCAGCAGCTTAGGCGGACTAGCGGGGGGACTATATACGCAGTATTTT,TRBV7-2,TRBD2,.,TRBJ2-3
CASSLLGTEDEKLFF,TGCGCCAGCAGCTTGTTGGGGACAGAGGATGAAAAACTGTTTTTT,TRBV5-1,TRBD1,few,TRBJ1-4
CSVEDLEGGPYNEQFF,TGCAGCGTTGAAGATCTCGAGGGAGGCCCCTACAATGAGCAGTTCTTC,TRBV29-1,.,.,TRBJ2-1
CASSSWRDRAGYTF,TGTGCCAGTAGTAGTTGGAGGGACAGAGCTGGCTACACCTTC,TRBV19,TRBD1,few,TRBJ1-2
CASSLVTSGPPYEQYF,TGTGCCAGCAGTTTAGTCACTAGCGGGCCTCCCTACGAGCAGTACTTC,TRBV28,TRBD2,.,TRBJ2-7
CASSQAPGYTDTQYF,TGCGCCAGCAGCCAAGCCCCGGGGTACACAGATACGCAGTATTTT,TRBV4-1,.,.,TRBJ2-3
CASSLASRGYGRDTQYF,TGTGCCAGCAGCTTAGCGTCTCGCGGGTACGGGCGGGATACGCAGTATTTT,TRBV7-9,.,.,TRBJ2-3
CASMSHSNQPQHF,TGTGCCAGTATGTCCCATAGCAATCAGCCCCAGCATTTT,TRBV19,.,few,TRBJ1-5
CASSDVRTEQFF,TGTGCCAGCAGTGATGTTAGAACTGAGCAGTTCTTC,TRBV2,.,.,TRBJ2-1
CASSFRGWGTDTQYF,TGTGCCAGCAGTTTTCGGGGGTGGGGCACAGATACGCAGTATTTT,TRBV27,.,.,TRBJ2-3
CASRGQGVENSPLHF,TGTGCCAGCAGGGGACAGGGGGTGGAGAATTCACCCCTCCACTTT,TRBV28,TRBD1,.,TRBJ1-6
CASSLRGSAQYF,TGTGCCAGCAGCTTGAGGGGTTCGGCCCAGTACTTC,TRBV5-4,.,.,TRBJ2-5
CASSVESGPTTYNEQFF,TGTGCCAGCAGCGTAGAGTCAGGGCCCACAACGTACAATGAGCAGTTCTTC,TRBV9,.,.,TRBJ2-1
CASSPRSVQETQYF,TGTGCCAGCAGCCCCAGGTCCGTTCAAGAGACCCAGTACTTC,TRBV5-4,.,.,TRBJ2-5
CASSLAGLVYGYTF,TGTGCCAGCAGCTTAGCGGGACTGGTCTATGGCTACACCTTC,TRBV7-9,.,medium-sized,TRBJ1-2
CASSERYSGANVLTF,TGTGCCAGCAGTGAGAGGTACTCTGGGGCCAACGTCCTGACTTTC,TRBV7-9,.,.,TRBJ2-6
CASSSRLADNEQFF,TGTGCCAGCAGCTCAAGACTAGCGGACAATGAGCAGTTCTTC,TRBV11-2,TRBD2,once,TRBJ2-1
CAIVIVVFAQHF,TGTGCCATCGTTATAGTAGTGTTTGCCCAGCATTTT,TRBV5-6,.,.,TRBJ1-5
CASSETTGGPYEQYF,TGTGCCAGCAGTGAAACAACGGGAGGGCCTTACGAGCAGTACTTC,TRBV6-1,TRBD2,.,TRBJ2-7
CASSPPSSGTFNEQFF,TGTGCCAGCTCACCACCGTCTAGCGGGACGTTCAATGAGCAGTTCTTC,TRBV18,TRBD2,.,TRBJ2-1
CASRPLTGTGDYNEQFF,TGCGCCAGCAGACCACTGACCGGGACAGGGGACTACAATGAGCAGTTCTTC,TRBV5-1,TRBD1,.,TRBJ2-1
CASSLRQGTNTGELFF,TGTGCCAGCAGCCTCCGACAGGGAACAAACACCGGGGAGCTGTTTTTT,TRBV7-8,TRBD1,.,TRBJ2-2
CAWSGIGVSQPQHF,TGTGCCTGGAGTGGTATAGGGGTAAGTCAGCCCCAGCATTTT,TRBV30,.,.,TRBJ1-5
CAWSVTGGSGTQYF,TGTGCCTGGAGTGTAACAGGGGGCTCGGGGACCCAGTACTTC,TRBV30,TRBD1,.,TRBJ2-5
CASSQSWGGTYEQYF,TGCGCCAGCAGCCAATCCTGGGGGGGGACTTACGAGCAGTACTTC,TRBV4-3,TRBD2,.,TRBJ2-7
CASPSTGRGGANEQFF,TGTGCCAGTCCCTCGACAGGCCGGGGTGGGGCCAATGAGCAGTTCTTC,TRBV5-8,.,few,TRBJ2-1